This T cell receptor (beta chain) comes out of a study of shared clonotypes between healthy human individuals. CDR3 length: 12 residues. From germline, CDR1 is SGDLS and CDR2 YYNGEE. Trimming cost V 4 bases and J 2 bases, with 5 bases left between them. Regarding the study as a whole: Measured sharing among donors was expected to vary with sequencing depth.

Regarding this clone: What it binds is unknown.

The method was immunoSEQ multiplex PCR; TCRdb's version includes in-frame clones alone and lacks a portion of them. The sample carries approximately 1.1 million clones, around three quarters recorded once. The V call is TRBV9, the J call TRBJ2-3; D not certain. Sequencing input: memory CD4+ T cells from PBMCs. As to subset: CD45RA-negative fraction. The receptor was derived from a man younger than 35 in good health. Some clones in this sample may be carry-over from other donors' samples. DNA for the CDR3: TGTGCCAGCAGCCAGGACACAGATACGCAGTATTTT. It translates to CASSQDTDTQYF.